The 23 T cell receptor beta chains presented below share a single source sample, sequenced in a study of T cell responses to AZD1222 COVID-19 vaccine. Assay: immunoSEQ multiplex PCR; the TCRdb copy retains only in-frame clones and omits some. The data hold roughly 80,000 clones, with about 90% observed a single time. The sequencing here drew on peripheral blood, taken 28 days after the second AZD1222 dose. The receptors originated from an adult who received the AZD1222 COVID-19 vaccine.

This chain connects TRBV7-9 to TRBJ1-1; 7 nucleotides align to TRBD1. CDR1 SEHNR and CDR2 FQNEAQ come from the germline V gene (reference sequence). Germline trimming cut 5 bases from V and 1 base from J; bases unmatched to any gene: 10. The CDR3 is made up of 16 amino acids. For the CDR3, the DNA is TGTGCCAGCAGCCCAATACGGACAGGAGCGAACACTGAAGCTTTCTTT. Protein sequence: CASSPIRTGANTEAFF.

The gene calls are TRBV4-1 and TRBJ1-6; D not certain. The CDR3 is 13 residues long. Trimming took 0 bases from V and 13 from J, leaving 10 bases between them. CDR1 is MGHRA and CDR2 is YSYEKL in the germline V gene. The CDR3 reads CASSQEVGRPLHF. The CDR3 DNA sequence: TGCGCCAGCAGCCAAGAAGTCGGGAGGCCCCTCCACTTT.

This chain connects TRBV25-1 to TRBJ1-4, with D hard to call. The CDR3 runs to 11 residues. V was cut by 5 bases and J by 9 bases, with 7 bases left in between. Germline V gene lookup returns CDR1 MGHDK and CDR2 SYGVNS. The CDR3 protein is CASSSAKKLFF. The CDR3 DNA reads TGTGCCAGCAGTTCCGCCAAAAAACTGTTTTTT. Drawing the rest from reference TRBV25-1 and TRBJ1-4, the complete variable domain is EADIYQTPRYLVIGTGKKITLECSQTMGHDKMYWYQQDPGMELHLIHYSYGVNSTEKGDLSSESTVSRIRTEHFPLTLESARPSHTSQYLCASSSAKKLFFGSGTQLSVL.

The chain has TRBV2 and TRBJ1-1, with unresolved D. Germline CDR1 reads SNHLY; CDR2 reads FYNNEI. Trimming shortened V by 8 bases and J by 1 base, and 5 bases separated the two germline ends. CDR3 length equals 11 residues. The CDR3 region is CASWQNTEAFF. CDR3 bases: TGTGCCAGCTGGCAGAACACTGAAGCTTTCTTT.

The J gene is TRBJ2-2, the V gene TRBV2; D gene unclear. The CDR3 length is 14 residues. Trimming stripped 6 bases from V and 5 bases from J, with 13 bases between. Germline loops: CDR1 SNHLY, CDR2 FYNNEI. The CDR3 DNA sequence: TGTGCCAGCAGCTACAGTAGCCGAACCGGGGAGCTGTTTTTT. Encoded protein: CASSYSSRTGELFF.

The V and J genes are TRBV9 and TRBJ2-1; the match to TRBD1 covers 7 bases. V lost 4 bases, J lost 6 bases, and 10 bases stayed unmatched. There are 15 residues in the CDR3. Germline assignment: CDR1 SGDLS and CDR2 YYNGEE. This chain's CDR3 is CASSLRQGQSNEQFF. The CDR3 DNA sequence: TGTGCCAGCAGCTTGAGACAGGGTCAGAGCAATGAGCAGTTCTTC.

V and J are TRBV25-1 and TRBJ1-1; TRBD1 is a possible D gene (5 bases). The CDR3 covers 17 residues. V shed 3 bases and J shed 4 bases, with 21 bases lying between them. Per the germline V gene, CDR1 is MGHDK and CDR2 is SYGVNS. CDR3 amino acids: CASSDVPGPSGGTEAFF. In DNA form, the CDR3 reads TGTGCCAGCAGTGATGTACCGGGGCCATCGGGTGGCACTGAAGCTTTCTTT.

The chain uses TRBV9 and TRBJ1-1; D is uncertain. The CDR3 loop spans 12 amino acids. V lost 6 bases, J lost 8 bases, and 14 bases lay in between. From germline, CDR1 is SGDLS and CDR2 YYNGEE. CDR3 sequence reads: CASTGFTGEAFF. For the CDR3, the DNA is TGTGCCAGCACCGGCTTTACTGGGGAAGCTTTCTTT.

V and J are TRBV7-2 and TRBJ1-1; tentatively, D is TRBD1 (6 bases). Germline CDR1 reads SGHTA; CDR2 reads FQGNSA. There are 13 residues in the CDR3. Deletions cut 7 bases from V and 3 bases from J, with 12 bases between. This CDR3 reads CASTWGPHTEAFF. The CDR3 DNA follows: TGTGCCAGCACCTGGGGGCCCCACACTGAAGCTTTCTTT.

DNA for the CDR3: TGTGCCACCAGTGACCCCGTAGAGCGGGGGCGGGGCACAGATACGCAGTATTTT. Its translation: CATSDPVERGRGTDTQYF. The chain combines TRBV24-1 with TRBJ2-3; 8 bases match TRBD2. Unmatched junction bases numbered 12, after V lost 4 bases and J lost 1 base. Germline values: CDR1 KGHDR, CDR2 SFDVKD. This CDR3 is 18 amino acids long.

The gene calls are TRBV7-9 and TRBJ1-5; TRBD1 matches 12 bases. In germline, CDR1 is SEHNR, CDR2 FQNEAQ (reference sequence). After removal of 1 base from V and 2 bases from J, the junction contained 9 bases not matched to a gene. The CDR3 loop spans 19 amino acids. The CDR3 loop is CASSLVGTGGGIGNQPQHF. Here the CDR3 DNA reads TGTGCCAGCAGCTTAGTTGGGACAGGGGGCGGGATTGGCAATCAGCCCCAGCATTTT.

V is TRBV11-3 and J is TRBJ2-5; D might be TRBD1 or TRBD2, each matching 7 bases. Trimming removed 3 bases at V and 1 base at J, with 12 bases between. Germline V gene data show CDR1 as SGHNT and CDR2 as YENEEA. The CDR3 totals 15 residues. The CDR3 protein is CASSLQGGGQETQYF. For the CDR3, the DNA is TGTGCCAGCAGCTTGCAGGGGGGGGGCCAAGAGACCCAGTACTTC.

This clone was seen just once. This sequence joins TRBV27 and TRBJ1-4; perhaps TRBD1 as D (5 bases). CDR1 MNHEY and CDR2 SMNVEV come from the germline V gene (reference sequence). The CDR3 runs to 14 residues. Trimming cost V 4 bases and J 7 bases, with 13 bases left between them. CDR3 bases: TGTGCCAGCAGTTGGGGCAGGGTTGGTGAAAAACTGTTTTTT. This encodes CASSWGRVGEKLFF.

This sequence joins TRBV27 and TRBJ2-7; 9 positions agree with TRBD1. The CDR3 spans 18 residues. With V trimmed by 4 bases and J by 1 base, 14 bases remained unmatched. The V gene's germline CDR1 is MNHEY and CDR2 SMNVEV (reference sequence). Written as DNA, the CDR3 is TGTGCCAGCAGTTCCTACTCTCCGGGACAGGGATTTTCCTACGAGCAGTACTTC. It translates to CASSSYSPGQGFSYEQYF.

The chain links TRBV7-2 to TRBJ1-3, with a weak D call TRBD1 (6 bases). Trimming removed 6 bases at V and 0 bases at J, with 12 bases between. Germline CDR1 SGHTA, CDR2 FQGNSA. The CDR3 length is 15 residues. The CDR3, as DNA: TGTGCCAGCAGACCAGGGACAAACTCTGGAAACACCATATATTTT. It specifies CASRPGTNSGNTIYF.

V is TRBV7-9 and J is TRBJ1-1, with D hard to call. Trimming cost V 5 bases and J 5 bases, with 21 bases left between them. The CDR3 spans 16 residues. Germline CDR1 is SEHNR and CDR2 is FQNEAQ (reference sequence). As DNA, the CDR3 is TGTGCCAGCAGCCCTCGGACTCCTACCGAAGGGACTGAAGCTTTCTTT. Residues: CASSPRTPTEGTEAFF.

This clone was recorded once. The V gene is TRBV5-6, the J gene TRBJ2-5; tentatively, D is TRBD2 (6 bases). This CDR3 is 13 amino acids long. V lost 4 bases to trimming and J lost 8 bases, with 15 bases between them. Germline lookup yields CDR1 SGHDT and CDR2 YYEEEE. Written as DNA, the CDR3 is TGTGCCAGCAGCCTCGGCCGGGAGAGAACCCAGTACTTC. Translated: CASSLGRERTQYF.

This chain joins TRBV28 and TRBJ2-7; D may be TRBD1 (6 bases). In germline, CDR1 is MDHEN, CDR2 SYDVKM. V lost 1 base and J 4 bases, leaving 11 bases between the germline ends. The CDR3 sequence is 14 residues long. CDR3 DNA: TGTGCCAGCAGTTTATTACAGGGTGCTTACGAGCAGTACTTC. It translates to CASSLLQGAYEQYF.

CDR3 residues: CASSVGGGGANYGYTF. Here the CDR3 DNA reads TGTGCCAGCAGCGTTGGCGGAGGGGGCGCGAACTATGGCTACACCTTC. This rearrangement joins TRBV5-4 to TRBJ1-2, with TRBD1 identical over 7 bases. CDR1 is SGHNT, CDR2 YYREEE, per germline (reference sequence). V shed 4 bases, J shed 2 bases, and the junction held 11 bases outside the gene matches. There are 16 residues in the CDR3. Filled out from reference TRBV5-4 and TRBJ1-2, the complete variable domain reads ETGVTQSPTHLIKTRGQQVTLRCSSQSGHNTVSWYQQALGQGPQFIFQYYREEENGRGNFPPRFSGLQFPNYSSELNVNALELDDSALYLCASSVGGGGANYGYTFGSGTRLTVV.

This chain links TRBV5-1 with TRBJ2-1; D ambiguous. The CDR3 sequence is 13 residues long. Germline V gives CDR1 SGHRS, CDR2 YFSETQ. Between the trimmed V and J ends, which lost 2 bases and 9 bases, there was a span of 12 bases. Here the CDR3 reads CASSFERLREQFF. CDR3 nucleotides: TGCGCCAGCAGCTTTGAGAGGCTGCGTGAGCAGTTCTTC.

The V and J genes are TRBV5-3 and TRBJ1-2, with a possible D match to TRBD1 (5 bases). Being an ORF, TRBV5-3 has a function that is uncertain. V shed 3 bases and J shed 4 bases, with 10 bases lying between them. This CDR3 region has 13 residues. This CDR3 is CARSSQQGYGYTF. In nucleotides, the CDR3 is TGTGCCAGAAGCTCCCAGCAGGGCTATGGCTACACCTTC.

The chain joins TRBV28 to TRBJ2-2; perhaps TRBD2 as D (5 bases). V lost 2 bases and J lost 5, with 12 bases in between. The CDR3 covers 15 residues. Germline values: CDR1 MDHEN, CDR2 SYDVKM. The CDR3 region has the DNA TGTGCCAGCAGTTTAGCACTATCGGGGACCGGGGAGCTGTTTTTT. Translation: CASSLALSGTGELFF.

The genes are TRBV3-1 (or the pseudogene TRBV3-2) and TRBJ1-2; D call uncertain. V was trimmed by 7 bases and J by 8 bases, leaving 11 bases between them. Germline values: CDR1 LGHDT, CDR2 YNNKEL (reference sequence). The CDR3 spans 11 residues. This CDR3 reads CASNGMGGYTF. The CDR3 bases are TGTGCCAGCAACGGGATGGGGGGCTACACCTTC.